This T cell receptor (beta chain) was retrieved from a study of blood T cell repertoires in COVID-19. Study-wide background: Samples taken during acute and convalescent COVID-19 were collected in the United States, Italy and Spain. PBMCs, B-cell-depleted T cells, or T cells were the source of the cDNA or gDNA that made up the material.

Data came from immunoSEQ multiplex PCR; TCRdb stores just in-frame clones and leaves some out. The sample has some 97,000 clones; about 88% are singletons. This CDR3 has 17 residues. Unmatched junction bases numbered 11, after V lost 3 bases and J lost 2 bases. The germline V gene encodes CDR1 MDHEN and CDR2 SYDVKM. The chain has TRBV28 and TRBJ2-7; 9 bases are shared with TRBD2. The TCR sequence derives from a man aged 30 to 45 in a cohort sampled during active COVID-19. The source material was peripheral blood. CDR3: CASSLRMRGGAPYEQYF. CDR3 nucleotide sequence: TGTGCCAGCAGTTTGAGGATGCGGGGGGGGGCTCCCTACGAGCAGTACTTC.